The rows below give T cell receptor beta chains drawn from one sample of a study of shared clonotypes between healthy human individuals. Some clones are missing from TCRdb's copy, which holds only in-frame ones; the method was immunoSEQ multiplex PCR. The data contain around 2.1 million clones, approximately 96% of them singletons. Source material: naive CD4+ T cells sorted from blood. Receptors originate from a man aged 18 to 29 in good health. The CDR3 runs from the conserved cysteine through the conserved F or W. The D gene is left open where the match is weak. Size is omitted from some rows. Given values are once, few, many or a class for expanded clones.

clone size,D gene,J gene,V gene,CDR3 protein,CDR3 DNA
NA,NA,TRBJ1-6,TRBV7-9,CASSLGVGGDSPLHF,TGTGCCAGCAGCTTAGGAGTGGGGGGAGATTCACCCCTCCACTTT
NA,TRBD1,TRBJ1-5,TRBV28,CASSPDRVQPQHF,TGTGCCAGCAGTCCGGACAGGGTTCAGCCCCAGCATTTT
NA,NA,TRBJ2-4,TRBV28,CASSSSSRAVNIQYF,TGTGCCAGCAGTTCGAGTTCTCGAGCGGTCAACATTCAGTACTTC
once,NA,TRBJ1-2,TRBV27,CASSAAGTFYGYTF,TGTGCCAGCAGTGCCGCCGGGACCTTCTATGGCTACACCTTC
NA,NA,TRBJ2-2,TRBV5-1,CASTETRGVGELFF,TGCGCCAGCACCGAGACTAGGGGTGTCGGGGAGCTGTTTTTT
few,NA,TRBJ1-1,TRBV10-3,CAISATDSNTEAFF,TGTGCCATCAGTGCGACAGACTCGAACACTGAAGCTTTCTTT
NA,TRBD1,TRBJ2-3,TRBV18,CASSPPNEGARDTQYF,TGTGCCAGCTCACCACCGAACGAGGGGGCGAGAGATACGCAGTATTTT
NA,NA,TRBJ2-3,TRBV5-1,CASSLEVAASDTQYF,TGCGCCAGCAGCTTGGAAGTTGCGGCTTCAGATACGCAGTATTTT
NA,NA,TRBJ1-5,TRBV30,CAWSPTGSQPQHF,TGTGCCTGGAGTCCTACAGGGAGCCAGCCCCAGCATTTT
NA,NA,TRBJ2-2,TRBV29-1,CSVDGVNTGELFF,TGCAGCGTTGATGGGGTGAACACCGGGGAGCTGTTTTTT
NA,NA,TRBJ2-7,TRBV13,CASSSSGWDRYEQYF,TGTGCCAGCAGCTCCTCAGGGTGGGACCGCTACGAGCAGTACTTC
NA,NA,TRBJ1-2,TRBV18,CASSPAEGLANYGYTF,TGTGCCAGCTCCCCGGCAGAGGGACTTGCTAACTATGGCTACACCTTC
NA,NA,TRBJ1-4,TRBV28,CASSLGLPEGKLFF,TGTGCCAGCAGTTTAGGGCTCCCTGAGGGAAAACTGTTTTTT
NA,TRBD1,TRBJ1-2,TRBV18,CASSPPTGGVYGYTF,TGTGCCAGCTCCCCCCCGACAGGGGGAGTCTATGGCTACACCTTC
NA,TRBD1,TRBJ1-5,TRBV6-5,CASRRTGGSNQPQHF,TGTGCCAGCAGGAGGACAGGGGGCTCGAATCAGCCCCAGCATTTT
NA,NA,TRBJ1-2,TRBV6-1,CASSGGQSVYGYTF,TGTGCCAGCAGTGGAGGACAGAGTGTGTATGGCTACACCTTC
NA,NA,TRBJ2-5,TRBV18,CASSLGQQETQYF,TGTGCCAGCTCACTTGGACAGCAAGAGACCCAGTACTTC
NA,TRBD2,TRBJ2-1,TRBV9,CASSAIAGSYNEQFF,TGTGCCAGCAGCGCGATAGCGGGATCCTACAATGAGCAGTTCTTC
NA,TRBD2,TRBJ2-5,TRBV10-3,CATDSSGGLQETQYF,TGTGCCACCGACTCTAGCGGGGGCCTTCAAGAGACCCAGTACTTC
NA,NA,TRBJ2-7,TRBV4-3,CASSQAVYYEQYF,TGCGCCAGCAGCCAAGCTGTGTACTACGAGCAGTACTTC
NA,NA,TRBJ2-1,TRBV7-2,CASSLGGGQSQFF,TGTGCCAGCAGCTTAGGAGGCGGGCAGTCCCAGTTCTTC
NA,NA,TRBJ2-1,TRBV6-1,CASSERARERGNEQFF,TGTGCCAGCAGTGAAAGGGCTCGAGAAAGAGGCAATGAGCAGTTCTTC
NA,NA,TRBJ2-7,TRBV27,CASSQGTEQYF,TGTGCCAGCAGTCAGGGTACCGAGCAGTACTTC
NA,NA,TRBJ2-7,TRBV28,CASRGGIYEQYF,TGTGCCAGCAGGGGTGGAATCTACGAGCAGTACTTC
few,TRBD1,TRBJ1-1,TRBV7-9,CASSPGQGYTEAFF,TGTGCCAGCAGCCCTGGACAGGGATATACTGAAGCTTTCTTT
NA,NA,TRBJ2-4,TRBV6-1,CASSGLDKNIQYF,TGTGCCAGCAGTGGACTAGACAAAAACATTCAGTACTTC
NA,TRBD2,TRBJ2-2,TRBV9,CASSVDLAGTGELFF,TGTGCCAGCAGCGTAGACCTAGCGGGAACCGGGGAGCTGTTTTTT
NA,TRBD1,TRBJ2-7,TRBV18,CASSPNRGGEQYF,TGTGCCAGCTCACCAAACAGGGGTGGCGAGCAGTACTTC
NA,NA,TRBJ2-7,TRBV5-1,CASKTSGGEQYF,TGCGCCAGTAAAACCTCGGGCGGCGAGCAGTACTTC
NA,TRBD1,TRBJ1-6,TRBV7-8,CASSLIRDRNSPLHF,TGTGCCAGCAGCTTAATTCGGGACAGAAATTCACCCCTCCACTTT
NA,NA,TRBJ2-2,TRBV30,CAWGWGPNTGELFF,TGTGCCTGGGGCTGGGGGCCAAACACCGGGGAGCTGTTTTTT
NA,TRBD2,TRBJ2-1,TRBV5-1,CASSQGLDYNEQFF,TGCGCCAGCAGCCAGGGACTAGACTACAATGAGCAGTTCTTC
NA,TRBD2,TRBJ2-3,TRBV2,CASSETGTMNTDTQYF,TGTGCCAGCAGTGAAACCGGGACTATGAACACAGATACGCAGTATTTT
NA,TRBD2,TRBJ2-1,TRBV29-1,CSVEDRGTSGSNEQFF,TGCAGCGTTGAAGATAGGGGGACTAGCGGGAGCAATGAGCAGTTCTTC
NA,NA,TRBJ1-5,TRBV6-5,CASSPDSLSAQHF,TGTGCCAGCAGTCCCGACAGCTTGTCGGCCCAGCATTTT
NA,TRBD1,TRBJ1-1,TRBV7-9,CASSLVTGGPGEAFF,TGTGCCAGCAGCTTAGTAACAGGGGGGCCTGGTGAAGCTTTCTTT
NA,TRBD1,TRBJ1-2,TRBV6-5,CASSYSGTGAPYGYTF,TGTGCCAGCAGTTACTCCGGGACAGGGGCTCCCTATGGCTACACCTTC
NA,NA,TRBJ2-5,TRBV18,CASSPSQETQYF,TGTGCCAGCTCACCATCCCAGGAGACCCAGTACTTC
few,NA,TRBJ1-5,TRBV7-2,CASSFSNQPQHF,TGTGCCAGCAGCTTTAGCAATCAGCCCCAGCATTTT
NA,NA,TRBJ1-1,TRBV5-4,CASSLANLAGEAEAFF,TGTGCCAGCAGCTTGGCCAATCTTGCAGGGGAAGCTGAAGCTTTCTTT
NA,NA,TRBJ2-5,TRBV7-9,CASSLNGRETQYF,TGTGCCAGCAGCTTAAACGGTCGAGAGACCCAGTACTTC
NA,NA,TRBJ2-3,TRBV30,CAWSVQATSTDTQYF,TGTGCCTGGAGTGTACAAGCGACTAGCACAGATACGCAGTATTTT
NA,TRBD2,TRBJ2-3,TRBV2,CASSPTSGETDTQYF,TGTGCCAGCAGCCCGACTAGCGGGGAAACAGATACGCAGTATTTT
NA,NA,TRBJ2-2,TRBV10-1,CASSDYPYDNTGELFF,TGCGCCAGCAGTGACTACCCATATGACAACACCGGGGAGCTGTTTTTT
NA,TRBD1,TRBJ1-5,TRBV10-3,CATSTQGGGTDQPQHF,TGTGCCACCTCTACCCAAGGTGGTGGGACAGATCAGCCCCAGCATTTT
NA,NA,TRBJ2-5,TRBV21-1,CASSKGGSNRSAQYF,TGTGCCAGCAGCAAAGGCGGCTCTAACAGGTCGGCCCAGTACTTC
NA,TRBD2,TRBJ2-3,TRBV11-2,CASSLHLAGESTDTQYF,TGTGCCAGCAGCTTACACCTAGCGGGAGAGAGCACAGATACGCAGTATTTT